Listed below are T cell receptor beta chains from one sample, sequenced in a study of graft-versus-host responses after intestinal transplantation. The antigens of these receptors remain unknown. Only in-frame clones appear in the TCRdb table, and some are missing; sequencing was by immunoSEQ multiplex PCR. This sample has 86,000 or so clones, with 90% to 95% found just once. Sample: unstimulated CD8+ T cells sorted from spleen or lymph node cells, taken before intestinal transplant. The receptors stem from a human donor who received an intestinal transplant. CDR3s include the opening cysteine and the closing phenylalanine or tryptophan. The D gene is left open where the match is weak. Clone size is stated in some rows and not others, as once, few, many or a class when expanded.

.	TRBV28	TRBJ2-7	.	TGTGCCAGCAGCTGGGCGGGGTTTCAAGTCATCACCTACGAGCAGTACTTC	CASSWAGFQVITYEQYF
.	TRBV7-9	TRBJ2-7	TRBD1	TGTGCCAGCAGCTTAGACACAGGGGGCATTTACGAGCAGTACTTC	CASSLDTGGIYEQYF
.	TRBV1	TRBJ2-3	.	TGCACCAGCAGCCAAGATCGGGAACTAGCGGGGAGAGATACGCAGTATTTT	CTSSQDRELAGRDTQYF
.	TRBV7-3	TRBJ2-5	.	TGTGCCAGCAGCCCCCGGGGGTTGGGAGAGACCCAGTACTTC	CASSPRGLGETQYF
once	TRBV11-2	TRBJ1-4	.	TGTGCCAGCAGCTTAGAGTTCTCAACTAATGAAAAACTGTTTTTT	CASSLEFSTNEKLFF
.	TRBV6-1	TRBJ2-7	TRBD2	TGTGCCAGCAGTGAAGCCGGGACTAGCTACGAGCAGTACTTC	CASSEAGTSYEQYF
.	TRBV29-1	TRBJ2-7	TRBD1	TGCAGCGTTGGGGACAGCCTAACCTACGAGCAGTACTTC	CSVGDSLTYEQYF
.	TRBV19	TRBJ1-3	.	TGTGCCAGTAGTCGGGGGGCATCAGGAAACACCATATATTTT	CASSRGASGNTIYF
.	TRBV7-9	TRBJ2-5	TRBD1	TGTGCCAGCAGCTTAGGACAGGGGACAAAAGAGACCCAGTACTTC	CASSLGQGTKETQYF
.	TRBV7-2	TRBJ2-3	TRBD2	TGTGCCAGCAGCTTACCGAGACTAGCGGGTTTGGGGAGCACAGATACGCAGTATTTT	CASSLPRLAGLGSTDTQYF
.	TRBV28	TRBJ2-7	TRBD2	TGTGCCAGCGGAAAGGGACTAGACTACGAGCAGTACTTC	CASGKGLDYEQYF
.	TRBV7-9	TRBJ1-4	.	TGTGCCAGCAGCTTCCTCAGTGACGTTAATGAAAAACTGTTTTTT	CASSFLSDVNEKLFF
.	TRBV2	TRBJ2-7	.	TGTGCCAGCAGCGTTTCTAGCAACGAGCAGTACTTC	CASSVSSNEQYF
.	TRBV11-2	TRBJ2-1	TRBD2	TGTGCCAGCAGCCCCATTGGGTCTAGCGGGACCTACAATGAGCAGTTCTTC	CASSPIGSSGTYNEQFF
.	TRBV7-9	TRBJ2-7	.	TGTGCCAGCAGCCCAATATTGACCCCGGGGGAGCAGTACTTC	CASSPILTPGEQYF
.	TRBV7-6	TRBJ2-1	.	TGTGCCAGCAGCTTATCAACAGGGTTCGATGAGCAGTTCTTC	CASSLSTGFDEQFF
.	TRBV5-4	TRBJ2-3	.	TGTGCCAGCAGCTCGAAAGAGTTGGGTGTAACAGATACGCAGTATTTT	CASSSKELGVTDTQYF
.	TRBV11-1	TRBJ2-5	TRBD2	TGTGCCAGCAGCTTTGGGCGACTAGCAGGACAAGAGACCCAGTACTTC	CASSFGRLAGQETQYF
.	TRBV7-9	TRBJ2-7	.	TGTGCCAGCAGCTTAGAAGAGGAAAACGAGCAGTACTTC	CASSLEEENEQYF
once	TRBV5-6	TRBJ1-2	.	TGTGCCAGCAGCTTGGTTGGGGGCGATAATGGCTACACCTTC	CASSLVGGDNGYTF
.	TRBV23-1	TRBJ1-6	.	TGCGCCAAAAAAAAACAGCTGTTCGGTTCACCCCTCCACTTT	CAKKKQLFGSPLHF
.	TRBV7-2	TRBJ2-7	.	TGTGCCAGCAGCCCGACTAGAAGCGAGCAGTACTTC	CASSPTRSEQYF
once	TRBV5-4	TRBJ2-7	.	TGTGCCAGCAGCTTCGATCTCCTCTACGAGCAGTACTTC	CASSFDLLYEQYF
.	TRBV29-1	TRBJ2-2	.	TGCAGCGTTCTCCTCCAGCGGTCGAACACCGGGGAGCTGCTTTTT	CSVLLQRSNTGELLF
.	TRBV5-6	TRBJ2-3	.	TGTGCCAGCAGCTTGAGCCTTACGCAGTATTTT	CASSLSLTQYF
.	TRBV7-9	TRBJ2-5	.	TGTGCCAGCAGCCCGCCGACAGTCCAAGAGACCCAGTACTTC	CASSPPTVQETQYF
.	TRBV19	TRBJ2-5	.	TGTGCCAGTAGTACAGGTTATCAAGAGACCCAGTACTTC	CASSTGYQETQYF
.	TRBV9	TRBJ2-2	.	TGTGCCAGCGGTCAAGCCGGGGAGCTGTTTTTT	CASGQAGELFF
.	TRBV9	TRBJ2-5	.	TGTGCCAGCAGCCCCGACCGGGCCCCGGGTGAGACCCAGTACTTC	CASSPDRAPGETQYF
.	TRBV6-1	TRBJ1-1	TRBD1	TGTGCCAGTCACCGGACAGGGCTGGGCACTGAAGCTTTCTTT	CASHRTGLGTEAFF
.	TRBV6-1	TRBJ1-6	TRBD1	TGTGCCAGCAGTGCCGACAGGGGTTATTCACCCCTCCACTTT	CASSADRGYSPLHF
.	TRBV7-9	TRBJ1-1	TRBD1	TGTGCCAGCAGCACTCCCCAGGGGGGGGGAACGAACACTGAAGCTTTCTTT	CASSTPQGGGTNTEAFF
.	TRBV27	TRBJ2-2	.	TGTGCCAGCAGTTTATCGGGACACCCGAACACCGGGGAGCTGTTTTTT	CASSLSGHPNTGELFF
.	TRBV7-9	TRBJ2-7	.	TGTGCCAGCAGCTTTTCGGAGCCCCACGAGCAGTACTTC	CASSFSEPHEQYF
.	TRBV13	TRBJ2-7	TRBD1	TGTGCCAGCAGCGGGGGGGACAGGGGCTACGAGCAGTACTTC	CASSGGDRGYEQYF
.	TRBV2	TRBJ1-1	.	TGTGCCAGCAGTGTCAGCCGGATGAACACTGAAGCTTTCTTT	CASSVSRMNTEAFF
.	TRBV5-1	TRBJ1-2	.	TGCGCCAGCAGGATTGTTTGGGGGGGCTATGGCTACACCTTC	CASRIVWGGYGYTF
.	TRBV7-2	TRBJ2-3	TRBD1	TGTGCCAGCAGGTGGGACAGGGGAAGGACAGATACGCAGTATTTT	CASRWDRGRTDTQYF
.	TRBV6-1	TRBJ2-7	.	TGTGCCAGCAGTGAAGGGAGCCCCTACGAGCAGTACTTC	CASSEGSPYEQYF
.	TRBV11-1	TRBJ2-5	TRBD1	TGTGCCAGCAGCTATACAGGGGCGGAGACCCAGTACTTC	CASSYTGAETQYF
.	TRBV5-6	TRBJ2-2	TRBD1	TGTGCCAGCCTTGAGAGGGACAGGGGGACCACCGGGGAGCTGTTTTTT	CASLERDRGTTGELFF
.	TRBV2	TRBJ2-6	.	TGTGCCAGCATGAGATCTGGGGCCAACGTCCTGACTTTC	CASMRSGANVLTF
.	TRBV6-6	TRBJ2-5	.	TGTGCCAGCAGTGGGACCCAAGAGACCCAGTACTTC	CASSGTQETQYF
.	TRBV6-5	TRBJ1-5	.	TGTGCCAGCAGTTACTCGCTGGCGTCGGAGCAGCCCCAGCATTTT	CASSYSLASEQPQHF
.	TRBV10-3	TRBJ2-2	TRBD2	TGTGCCATGACCGGGACTATAAACACCGGGGAGCTGTTTTTT	CAMTGTINTGELFF
.	TRBV6-1	TRBJ2-7	TRBD2	TGTGCCAGCAGGCCCCTAGCGGACCACACCTACGAGCAGTACTTC	CASRPLADHTYEQYF
.	TRBV5-4	TRBJ1-1	TRBD1	TGTGCCAGCAGCTTGGTACCGGGACAGGGGGGTCTCGAAGCTTTCTTT	CASSLVPGQGGLEAFF